This T cell receptor beta chain originates from a study of blood T cell repertoires in COVID-19. Overall study: In Cohort 3, a recovered donor had either two negative PCRs, clearance, or symptom resolution. Spain, Italy and the United States supplied samples that represented acute and convalescent COVID-19.

This CDR3 is 16 amino acids long. Germline CDR1 is SGHTA and CDR2 is FQGNSA. The germline V and J ends were trimmed by 5 bases and 0 bases, with 14 bases remaining between them. In the original processing: From reference gene primer amplification, estimates of nucleated cell counts were derived. Measured with immunoSEQ multiplex PCR; TCRdb has only the in-frame clones, and not every one. That table furnishes V, J and clone size, whereas the DNA furnished D and trimming. The sample includes a few hundred thousand clones, around 87% of them seen just once. The cohort comprised adults aged about 18 to 90 years residing in 24 US areas. This clone occurred a few times.

This TCR came from a man aged 40-49 years in a cohort exposed to, infected with or recovered from COVID-19 (not recorded which). V gene TRBV7-2 combines with J gene TRBJ1-5; possibly TRBD1 for D (6 bases). The source material was PBMCs or T cells enriched from blood (not recorded which). CDR3 bases: TGTGCCAGCAGCCCACAGGGTACCTATAGCAATCAGCCCCAGCATTTT. This sequence encodes CASSPQGTYSNQPQHF.